Below are 18 T cell receptor beta chains sequenced from a single sample in a study of early T cells in non-severe SARS-CoV-2 infection. TCRdb re-called the 5' RACE reads through MiXCR, storing one row per CDR3 protein. The table shows 30,000 to 45,000 distinct CDR3 sequences, with 9.9% occurring only once. The sample comprised whole blood. The receptor set was obtained from an adult who was a healthcare worker with PCR-confirmed SARS-CoV-2 infection or an uninfected control (not recorded which).

The chain carries TRBV28 and TRBJ2-2; 8 positions agree with TRBD1. With V trimmed by 7 bases and J by 1 base, 26 bases remained unmatched. The CDR3 sequence is 22 residues long. Germline V lookup: CDR1 MDHEN, CDR2 SYDVKM. The CDR3 loop is CASKLGTRGRLPVSQNTGELFF. DNA of the CDR3: TGTGCCAGCAAATTGGGGACCAGGGGGCGCCTACCTGTTTCCCAGAACACCGGGGAGCTGTTTTTT.

This clonotype was detected a few times. This chain joins TRBV9 and TRBJ2-2, with unresolved D. V lost 0 bases and J lost 8, with 8 bases in between. The CDR3 runs to 13 residues. Germline V CDR1 and CDR2: SGDLS, YYNGEE. CDR3 DNA sequence: TGTGCCAGCAGCGTAGTAGCCGGTGGGGAGCTGTTTTTT. Translating gives CASSVVAGGELFF. Full variable domain (rest looked up from reference TRBV9 and TRBJ2-2): DSGVTQTPKHLITATGQRVTLRCSPRSGDLSVYWYQQSLDQGLQFLIQYYNGEERAKGNILERFSAQQFPDLHSELNLSSLELGDSALYFCASSVVAGGELFFGEGSRLTVL.

This clonotype occurred many times. The J gene is TRBJ1-1, the V gene TRBV7-9; 9 bases map to TRBD1. The CDR3 length is 16 residues. V shed 5 bases, J shed 1 base, and the junction held 8 bases outside the gene matches. Germline V gene data show CDR1 as SEHNR and CDR2 as FQNEAQ (reference sequence). The CDR3 region is CASSPLQGAQNTEAFF. DNA of the CDR3: TGTGCCAGCAGCCCACTACAGGGGGCACAGAACACTGAAGCTTTCTTT.

This clonotype came up many times. The J gene is TRBJ1-2, the V gene TRBV20-1, with D possibly matching TRBD1 (5 bases). Germline loops: CDR1 DFQATT, CDR2 SNEGSKA (reference sequence). Deletions cut 3 bases from V and 7 bases from J, with 12 bases between. The CDR3 consists of 12 residues. This CDR3 is CSASTGSFGYTF. The CDR3 nucleotides read TGCAGTGCTAGTACAGGAAGTTTTGGCTACACCTTC.

There are many counts of this clonotype. J is TRBJ2-7 and V is TRBV11-1; D is ambiguous. Trimming removed 5 bases at V and 2 bases at J, with 7 bases between. Germline V gene data show CDR1 as SGHAT and CDR2 as FQDESV (reference sequence). The CDR3 totals 12 residues. The CDR3: CASSPNAYEQYF. The DNA for the CDR3 is TGTGCCAGCAGCCCTAACGCCTACGAGCAGTACTTC.

This clonotype was seen at least ten times. The rearrangement uses TRBV5-1 and TRBJ1-2, with D uncertain. The V end lost 3 bases, the J end lost 6 bases, and 12 bases lay between the germline ends. The germline V gene has CDR1 SGHRS and CDR2 YFSETQ. The CDR3 consists of 13 residues. The CDR3 DNA reads as TGCGCCAGCAGCTCCGGATCCTGGGATGGCTACACCTTC. Residues: CASSSGSWDGYTF.

In its sample, this clonotype was seen a few times. CDR3 nucleotide sequence: TGTGCCAGCAGCCCACTAGCGGGGGGGAACACCGGGGAGCTGTTTTTT. This codes for CASSPLAGGNTGELFF. The chain employs TRBV11-2 and TRBJ2-2, with TRBD2 identical over 12 bases. Germline CDR1 is SGHAT and CDR2 is FQNNGV. J lost 1 base, V lost 5 bases, and 2 bases had no gene match. The CDR3 spans 16 residues.

J is TRBJ2-1 and V is TRBV11-1; 8 bases are a match to TRBD2. CDR3 length equals 15 residues. V was pared by 3 bases and J by 9 bases, with 10 bases of the junction left unmatched. Germline V gene sequence: CDR1 SGHAT, CDR2 FQDESV (reference sequence). CDR3 in amino acids: CASSFALADFREQFF. The DNA of the CDR3 is TGTGCCAGCAGCTTTGCACTAGCGGACTTTCGTGAGCAGTTCTTC.

The chain employs TRBV19 and TRBJ2-7; D perhaps matches TRBD2 (5 bases). V was pared by 5 bases and J by 5 bases, with 13 bases between. CDR3 length: 13 amino acids. Per germline, CDR1 LNHDA and CDR2 SQIVND (reference sequence). CDR3 in amino acids: CASSVSAHDEQYF. The CDR3 DNA is TGTGCCAGTAGTGTTAGCGCGCACGACGAGCAGTACTTC.

The CDR3 here is CASSLTYGELFF. CDR3 bases: TGTGCCAGCAGTCTCACGTACGGGGAGCTGTTTTTT. The chain links TRBV28 to TRBJ2-2; D gene uncertain. The CDR3 spans 12 residues. The V gene lost 5 bases and the J gene lost 7 bases, with 8 bases spanning the gap. Per the germline V gene, CDR1 is MDHEN and CDR2 is SYDVKM. Combining the CDR3 with reference TRBV28 and TRBJ2-2 gives the whole variable domain DVKVTQSSRYLVKRTGEKVFLECVQDMDHENMFWYRQDPGLGLRLIYFSYDVKMKEKGDIPEGYSVSREKKERFSLILESASTNQTSMYLCASSLTYGELFFGEGSRLTVL.

The chain links TRBV5-1 to TRBJ2-4; tentative D call: TRBD1 (6 bases). The V gene's germline CDR1 is SGHRS and CDR2 YFSETQ. V gave up 4 bases and J gave up 7 bases, with 18 bases separating them. The length of the CDR3 is 15 residues. CDR3 sequence reads: CASSPHRSDSNIQYF. CDR3 nucleotides: TGCGCCAGCAGCCCCCATAGATCGGACAGTAACATTCAGTACTTC.

This clonotype was seen repeatedly, ten times or more. The chain has TRBV7-9 and TRBJ1-2; 7 positions match TRBD1. V lost 0 bases to trimming and J lost 4 bases; unmatched junction nucleotides: 5. The CDR3 loop spans 15 amino acids. Germline V gene lookup returns CDR1 SEHNR and CDR2 FQNEAQ (reference sequence). The CDR3 sequence: CASSLAATGSYGYTF. The CDR3 DNA follows: TGTGCCAGCAGCTTAGCAGCGACAGGGTCCTATGGCTACACCTTC.

The sample holds a few counts of this clonotype. The chain combines TRBV4-3 with TRBJ2-7, with TRBD1 matching 7 bases. The germline V gene has CDR1 LGHNA and CDR2 YSLEER. The CDR3 has 16 amino acids. V lost 3 bases and J lost 2; bases outside the gene matches: 10. Here the CDR3 reads CASSQDPGTATYEQYF. The CDR3 DNA sequence: TGCGCCAGCAGCCAGGACCCCGGGACAGCCACCTACGAGCAGTACTTC.

This clonotype appeared a few times. The CDR3, as DNA: TGTGCCAGCAGCCCTCTCTCGGTTCCTAGCACAGATACGCAGTATTTT. Translated, it gives CASSPLSVPSTDTQYF. The chain is built from TRBV2 and TRBJ2-3; D uncertain. V was pared by 6 bases and J by 0 bases, with 16 bases between. Germline assignment: CDR1 SNHLY and CDR2 FYNNEI. The CDR3 length is 16 residues.

This clonotype was counted many times. CDR3 DNA: TGTGCCAGCAGTTACTCAGCCCAGGACTCTGGAAACACCATATATTTT. Translated, it gives CASSYSAQDSGNTIYF. J is TRBJ1-3 and V is TRBV6-6; no firm D call. Trimming left V 0 bases short and J 0 bases short, with 9 bases between. CDR1 is MNHNY, CDR2 SVGAGI, per germline (reference sequence). This CDR3 comprises 16 residues.

This rearrangement joins TRBV12-5 to TRBJ1-1; a weak D match, TRBD1 (5 bases). Trimming left V 2 bases short and J 1 base short, with 14 bases between. Per germline, CDR1 LGHNT and CDR2 FRNRAP. The CDR3 is 16 residues long. The CDR3 region is CASGLLLGRANTEAFF. In DNA form, the CDR3 reads TGTGCTAGTGGTTTGTTGTTGGGGCGAGCGAACACTGAAGCTTTCTTT.

This clonotype was observed many times. The chain uses TRBV28 and TRBJ1-1; 11 positions agree with TRBD1. Trimming removed 5 bases from V and 1 base from J; junction bases left unmatched: 6. Germline loops: CDR1 MDHEN, CDR2 SYDVKM. This CDR3 is 16 amino acids long. The CDR3 reads CASSLRDRGKNTEAFF. CDR3 bases: TGTGCCAGCAGTCTACGGGACAGGGGGAAGAACACTGAAGCTTTCTTT.

The chain uses TRBV12-3 or TRBV12-4 and TRBJ1-1; D is undetermined. V lost 4 bases, J lost 3 bases, and 3 bases lay in between. This CDR3 comprises 11 residues. In DNA, the CDR3 is TGTGCCAGCAGTTACTACACTGAAGCTTTCTTT. It specifies CASSYYTEAFF.